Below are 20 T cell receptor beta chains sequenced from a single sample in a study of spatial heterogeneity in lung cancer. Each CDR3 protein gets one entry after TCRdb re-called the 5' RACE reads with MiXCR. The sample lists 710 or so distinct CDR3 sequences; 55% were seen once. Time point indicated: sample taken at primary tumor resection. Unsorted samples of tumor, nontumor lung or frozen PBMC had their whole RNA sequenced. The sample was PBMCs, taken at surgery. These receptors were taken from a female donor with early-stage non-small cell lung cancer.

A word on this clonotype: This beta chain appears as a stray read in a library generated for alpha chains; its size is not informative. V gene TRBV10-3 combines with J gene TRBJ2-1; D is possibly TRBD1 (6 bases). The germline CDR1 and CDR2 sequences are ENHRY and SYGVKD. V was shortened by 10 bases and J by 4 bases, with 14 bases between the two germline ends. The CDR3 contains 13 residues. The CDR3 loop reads CATAQGIYNEQFF. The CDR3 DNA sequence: TGTGCCACTGCCCAGGGGATTTACAATGAGCAGTTCTTC.

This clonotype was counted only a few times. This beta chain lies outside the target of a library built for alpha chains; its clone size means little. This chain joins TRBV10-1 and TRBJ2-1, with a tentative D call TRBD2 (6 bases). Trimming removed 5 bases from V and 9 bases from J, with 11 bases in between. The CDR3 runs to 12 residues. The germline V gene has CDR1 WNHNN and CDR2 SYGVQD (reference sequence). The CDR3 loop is CASSQFSGEQFF. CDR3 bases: TGCGCCAGCAGTCAGTTTAGCGGTGAGCAGTTCTTC.

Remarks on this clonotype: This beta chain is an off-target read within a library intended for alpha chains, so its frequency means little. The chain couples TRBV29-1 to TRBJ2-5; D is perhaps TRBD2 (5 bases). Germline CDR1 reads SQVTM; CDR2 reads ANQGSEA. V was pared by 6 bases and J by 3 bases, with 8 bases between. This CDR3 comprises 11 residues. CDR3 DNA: TGCAGCGTAGGAGGAAAAGAGACCCAGTACTTC. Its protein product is CSVGGKETQYF.

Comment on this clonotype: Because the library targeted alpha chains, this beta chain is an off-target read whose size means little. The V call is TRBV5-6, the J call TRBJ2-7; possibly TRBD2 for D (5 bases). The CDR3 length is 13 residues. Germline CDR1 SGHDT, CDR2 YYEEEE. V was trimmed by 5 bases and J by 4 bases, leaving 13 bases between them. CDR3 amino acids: CASRSGIRYEQYF. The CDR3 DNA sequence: TGTGCCAGCAGGTCCGGGATTCGGTACGAGCAGTACTTC.

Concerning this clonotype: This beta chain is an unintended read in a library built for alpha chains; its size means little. The CDR3 loop reads CASSLSASAPYEQYF. CDR3 DNA sequence: TGTGCCAGCAGTTTATCGGCTAGCGCACCCTACGAGCAGTACTTC. The J gene is TRBJ2-7, the V gene TRBV27; a weak D match, TRBD2 (6 bases). Trimming took off 0 bases at V and 2 bases at J, with 11 bases between the two ends. CDR3 length: 15 amino acids. From germline, CDR1 is MNHEY and CDR2 SMNVEV (reference sequence).

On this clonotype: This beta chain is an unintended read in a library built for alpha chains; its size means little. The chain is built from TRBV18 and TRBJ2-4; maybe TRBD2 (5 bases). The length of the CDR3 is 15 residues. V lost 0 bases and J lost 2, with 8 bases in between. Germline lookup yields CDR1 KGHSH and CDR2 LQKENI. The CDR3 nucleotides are TGTGCCAGCTCACCACCGGGCGGGTCCAAAAACATTCAGTACTTC. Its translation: CASSPPGGSKNIQYF.

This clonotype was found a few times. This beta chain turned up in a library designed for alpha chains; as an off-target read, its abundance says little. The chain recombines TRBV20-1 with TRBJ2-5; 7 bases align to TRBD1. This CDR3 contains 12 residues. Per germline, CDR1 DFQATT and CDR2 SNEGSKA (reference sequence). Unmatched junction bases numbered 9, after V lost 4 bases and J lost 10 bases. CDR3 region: CSAISGQASQYF. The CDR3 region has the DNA TGCAGTGCTATCTCAGGACAGGCGAGCCAGTACTTC.

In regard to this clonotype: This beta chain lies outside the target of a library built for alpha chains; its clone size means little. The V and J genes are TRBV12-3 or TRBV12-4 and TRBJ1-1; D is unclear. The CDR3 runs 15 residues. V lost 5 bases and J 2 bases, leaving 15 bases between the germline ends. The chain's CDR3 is CASSPLYVLNTEAFF. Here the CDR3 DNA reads TGTGCCAGCAGTCCGCTATACGTTCTAAACACTGAAGCTTTCTTT.

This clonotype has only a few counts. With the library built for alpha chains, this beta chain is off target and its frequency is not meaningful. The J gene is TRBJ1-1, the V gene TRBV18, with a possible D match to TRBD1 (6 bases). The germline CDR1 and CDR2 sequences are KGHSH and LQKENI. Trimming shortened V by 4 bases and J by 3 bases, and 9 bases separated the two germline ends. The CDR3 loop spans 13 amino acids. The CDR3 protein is CASSRTADTEAFF. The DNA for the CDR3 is TGTGCCAGCTCACGGACAGCAGACACTGAAGCTTTCTTT.

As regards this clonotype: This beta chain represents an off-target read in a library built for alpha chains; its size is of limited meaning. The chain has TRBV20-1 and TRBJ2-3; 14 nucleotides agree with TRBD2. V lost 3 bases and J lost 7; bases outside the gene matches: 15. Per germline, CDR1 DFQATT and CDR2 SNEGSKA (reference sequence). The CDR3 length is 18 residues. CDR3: CSARPQRRLAGGPYTQYF. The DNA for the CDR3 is TGCAGTGCTAGGCCTCAAAGACGACTAGCGGGAGGGCCATATACGCAGTATTTT.

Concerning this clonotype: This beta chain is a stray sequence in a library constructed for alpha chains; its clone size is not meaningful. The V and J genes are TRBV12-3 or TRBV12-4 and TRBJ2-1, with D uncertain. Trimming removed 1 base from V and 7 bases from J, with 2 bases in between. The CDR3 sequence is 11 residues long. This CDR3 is CASSLENEQFF. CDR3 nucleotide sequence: TGTGCCAGCAGTTTAGAGAATGAGCAGTTCTTC.

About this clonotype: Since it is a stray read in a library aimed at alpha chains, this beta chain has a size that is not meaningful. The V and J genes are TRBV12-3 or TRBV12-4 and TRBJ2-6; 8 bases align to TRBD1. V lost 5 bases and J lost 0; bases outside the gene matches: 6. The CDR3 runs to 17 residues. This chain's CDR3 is CASSRAGGISGANVLTF. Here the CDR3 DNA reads TGTGCCAGCAGTCGAGCAGGGGGCATCTCTGGGGCCAACGTCCTGACTTTC.

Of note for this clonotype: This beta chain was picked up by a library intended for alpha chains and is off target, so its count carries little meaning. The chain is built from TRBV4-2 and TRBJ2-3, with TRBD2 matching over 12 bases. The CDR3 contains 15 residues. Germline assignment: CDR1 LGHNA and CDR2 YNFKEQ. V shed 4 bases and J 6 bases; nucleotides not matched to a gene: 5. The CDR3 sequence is CASSPSGRAGDTQYF. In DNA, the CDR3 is TGTGCCAGCAGCCCTAGCGGGAGGGCCGGCGATACGCAGTATTTT.

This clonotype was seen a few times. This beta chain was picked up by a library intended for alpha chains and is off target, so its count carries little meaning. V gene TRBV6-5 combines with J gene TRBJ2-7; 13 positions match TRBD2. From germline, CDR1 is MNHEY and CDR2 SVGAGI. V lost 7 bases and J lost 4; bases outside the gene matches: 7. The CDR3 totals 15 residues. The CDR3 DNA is TGTGCCAGCAATAAAGGGACTAGCGGGACTTACGAGCAGTACTTC. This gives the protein CASNKGTSGTYEQYF.

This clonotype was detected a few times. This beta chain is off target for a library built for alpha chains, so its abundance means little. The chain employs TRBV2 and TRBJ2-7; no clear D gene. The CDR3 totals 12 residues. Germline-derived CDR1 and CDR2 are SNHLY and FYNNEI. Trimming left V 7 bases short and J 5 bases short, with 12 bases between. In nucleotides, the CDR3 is TGTGCCAGCAAGTTGGGGTCCCACGAGCAGTACTTC. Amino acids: CASKLGSHEQYF.

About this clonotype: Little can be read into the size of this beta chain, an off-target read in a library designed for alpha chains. The CDR3 loop reads CASSYGAEKYEQYF. For the CDR3, the DNA is TGTGCCAGCAGTTACGGTGCGGAGAAGTACGAGCAGTACTTC. The chain employs TRBV6-5 and TRBJ2-7; D is unclear. The CDR3 contains 14 residues. Germline CDR1 MNHEY, CDR2 SVGAGI. V lost 2 bases and J 4 bases, leaving 12 bases between the germline ends.

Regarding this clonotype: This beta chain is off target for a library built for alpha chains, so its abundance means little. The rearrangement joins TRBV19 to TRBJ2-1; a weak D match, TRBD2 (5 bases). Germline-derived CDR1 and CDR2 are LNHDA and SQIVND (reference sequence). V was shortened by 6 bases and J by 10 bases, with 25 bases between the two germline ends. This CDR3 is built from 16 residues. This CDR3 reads CASRTSPGQTRREQFF. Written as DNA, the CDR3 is TGTGCCAGTAGAACCTCACCGGGCCAAACTAGGCGGGAGCAGTTCTTC.

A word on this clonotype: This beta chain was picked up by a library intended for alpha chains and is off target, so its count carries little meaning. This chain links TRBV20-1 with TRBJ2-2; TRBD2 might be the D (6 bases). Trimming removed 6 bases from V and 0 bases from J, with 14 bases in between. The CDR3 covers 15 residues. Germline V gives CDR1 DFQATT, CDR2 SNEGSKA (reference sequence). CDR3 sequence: CSAVAGLSNTGELFF. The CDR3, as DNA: TGCAGTGCCGTCGCAGGACTATCGAACACCGGGGAGCTGTTTTTT.

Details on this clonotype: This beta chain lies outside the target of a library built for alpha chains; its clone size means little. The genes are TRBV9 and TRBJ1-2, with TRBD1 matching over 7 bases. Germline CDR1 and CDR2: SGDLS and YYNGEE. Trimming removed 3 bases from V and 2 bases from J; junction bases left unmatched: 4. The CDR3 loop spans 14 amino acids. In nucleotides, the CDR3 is TGTGCCAGCAGCGAAGGGGACAGCAACTATGGCTACACCTTC. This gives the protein CASSEGDSNYGYTF.

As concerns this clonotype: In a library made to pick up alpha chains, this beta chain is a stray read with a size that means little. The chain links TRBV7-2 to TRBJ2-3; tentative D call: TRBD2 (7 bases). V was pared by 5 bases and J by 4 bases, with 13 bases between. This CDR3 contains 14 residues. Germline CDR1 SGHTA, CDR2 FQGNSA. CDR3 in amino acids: CASSPSGGPDTQYF. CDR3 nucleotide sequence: TGTGCCAGCAGCCCCTCCGGGGGGCCAGATACGCAGTATTTT.